The 26 T cell receptor beta chains listed next were all sequenced from one sample in a study of blood T cell repertoires in COVID-19 (dated by TCRdb to 2019 to 2021). Library prep was done by the immunoSEQ multiplex PCR assay. What TCRdb holds here is the immuneACCESS table cut down to in-frame rearrangements. Part of the clones is not present; checked against another copy, under half of the missing clones reflect an unresolved V gene, and the others are unexplained. The sample table shows hundreds of thousands of clones, and 75% to 90% are seen once. Of the sample, about 1.1% is held by the ten largest clones. The material sequenced was PBMCs or T cells enriched from blood (not recorded which). These receptors were collected from a man aged 30 to 39 who had recovered from COVID-19.

Note on this clone: The junction differs from germline at one of its ends, possibly a read error. This chain's CDR3 is CASSSGAGSEKLFF. The CDR3 region has the DNA TGTGCCAGTAGTTCAGGGGCAGGAAGTGAAAAACTGTTTTTT. This chain uses TRBV28 with TRBJ1-4; the D gene is possibly TRBD1 (6 bases). The germline gives CDR1 MDHEN, CDR2 SYDVKM. The CDR3 runs 14 residues.

The V and J genes are TRBV3-1 (or the pseudogene TRBV3-2) and TRBJ2-2; 8 nucleotides match TRBD2. The V segment lost 1 base and the J segment 5 bases; nucleotides outside the gene matches: 9. The germline gives CDR1 LGHDT, CDR2 YNNKEL (reference sequence). The length of the CDR3 is 17 residues. Here the CDR3 reads CASSQGMNSGNTGELFF. Here the CDR3 DNA reads TGTGCCAGCAGCCAAGGGATGAATAGCGGGAATACCGGGGAGCTGTTTTTT.

DNA for the CDR3: TGTGCCTGGGGCGGACAGGGGTACTATCAGCCCCAGCATTTT. Amino acid sequence: CAWGGQGYYQPQHF. The chain combines TRBV30 with TRBJ1-5, with 9 bases matching TRBD1. CDR1 GTSNPN and CDR2 SVGIG come from the germline V gene (reference sequence). The CDR3 runs 14 residues. V gave up 5 bases and J gave up 5 bases; unmatched junction bases: 7.

A remark on this clone: The same CDR3 also results from other DNA sequences found in this sample. The chain couples TRBV28 to TRBJ2-3; a weak D match, TRBD2 (6 bases). The CDR3 length is 12 residues. CDR1 and CDR2 (germline): MDHEN, SYDVKM. V was trimmed by 4 bases and J by 6 bases, leaving 8 bases between them. CDR3 sequence: CASSSLADTQYF. The CDR3 DNA sequence: TGTGCCAGCAGTTCCCTAGCGGATACGCAGTATTTT. The full variable domain, its missing parts supplied by reference TRBV28 and TRBJ2-3, is DVKVTQSSRYLVKRTGEKVFLECVQDMDHENMFWYRQDPGLGLRLIYFSYDVKMKEKGDIPEGYSVSREKKERFSLILESASTNQTSMYLCASSSLADTQYFGPGTRLTVL.

A few counts support this clone. The chain links TRBV11-2 to TRBJ1-1; D gene uncertain. CDR1 and CDR2 from the germline V gene are SGHAT and FQNNGV. The CDR3 length is 13 residues. Trimming removed 1 base at V and 6 bases at J, with 9 bases between. As DNA, the CDR3 is TGTGCCAGCAGCTTAGTCCGACGGGCTGAAGCTTTCTTT. Amino acids: CASSLVRRAEAFF. Drawing the rest from reference TRBV11-2 and TRBJ1-1, the complete variable domain is EAGVAQSPRYKIIEKRQSVAFWCNPISGHATLYWYQQILGQGPKLLIQFQNNGVVDDSQLPKDRFSAERLKGVDSTLKIQPAKLEDSAVYLCASSLVRRAEAFFGQGTRLTVV.

V is TRBV10-2 and J is TRBJ1-1; D uncertain. V was cut by 6 bases and J by 5 bases, with 13 bases left in between. The CDR3 spans 13 residues. CDR1 and CDR2 from the germline V gene are WSHSY and SAAADI. CDR3 sequence (DNA): TGCGCCAGCAGACGAGGGCTTGAGACTGAAGCTTTCTTT. This translates into CASRRGLETEAFF.

The J gene is TRBJ2-1, the V gene TRBV7-7, with TRBD2 identical over 9 bases. The CDR3 contains 15 residues. CDR1 and CDR2 (germline): SSHAT, FNYEAQ (reference sequence). Trimming cost V 6 bases and J 3 bases; bases outside gene matches: 6. For the CDR3, the DNA is TGTGCCAGCAGTCGTAGCGGGAGTAGCTACAATGAGCAGTTCTTC. This gives the protein CASSRSGSSYNEQFF.

The rearrangement uses TRBV25-1 and TRBJ2-7; TRBD1 aligns across 7 bases. Germline CDR1 and CDR2: MGHDK and SYGVNS. V shed 6 bases, J shed 2 bases, and the junction held 7 bases outside the gene matches. The CDR3 contains 14 residues. CDR3 coding DNA: TGTGCCAGCAGGCAGACAGGGCGGACCTACGAGCAGTACTTC. It specifies CASRQTGRTYEQYF.

The chain recombines TRBV9 with TRBJ2-2; possible D gene TRBD2, 5 bases. The V gene's germline CDR1 is SGDLS and CDR2 YYNGEE. The CDR3 spans 15 residues. The V end was cut by 4 bases, the J end by 6 bases, with 16 bases between. The chain's CDR3 is CASSLDYFPSGELFF. In DNA form, the CDR3 reads TGTGCCAGCAGCCTTGACTACTTCCCCTCCGGGGAGCTGTTTTTT.

The genes are TRBV28 and TRBJ2-3; 8 bases fit TRBD2. The V gene end was trimmed by 11 bases and the J gene end by 2 bases; junction bases not matched to a gene: 9. CDR3 size: 14 residues. CDR1 and CDR2 (germline): MDHEN, SYDVKM. CDR3 region: CALRGGLNTDTQYF. The CDR3 nucleotides read TGTGCCCTTCGGGGGGGACTGAACACAGATACGCAGTATTTT.

J is TRBJ1-2 and V is TRBV3-1 (or the pseudogene TRBV3-2); D not resolved. V gave up 2 bases and J gave up 7 bases, with 11 bases separating them. The CDR3 length is 13 residues. Germline values: CDR1 LGHDT, CDR2 YNNKEL (reference sequence). The CDR3 bases are TGTGCCAGCAGCCAATCCATGGGCCGTGGCTACACCTTC. This translates into CASSQSMGRGYTF.

The CDR3 coding sequence is TGCGCCAGCAGCCCCGGACTAGCGGACAATGAGCAGTTCTTC. Amino acid sequence: CASSPGLADNEQFF. The chain has TRBV5-1 and TRBJ2-1; 10 nucleotides line up with TRBD2. CDR3 length: 14 amino acids. The junction had 3 bases not matched to a gene; V was cut back by 4 bases and J by 5 bases. The V gene's germline CDR1 is SGHRS and CDR2 YFSETQ.

This clone was detected only once. The chain carries TRBV7-2 and TRBJ2-1; 13 positions match TRBD2. Germline lookup yields CDR1 SGHTA and CDR2 FQGNSA. The V gene end was trimmed by 4 bases and the J gene end by 4 bases; junction bases not matched to a gene: 13. This CDR3 has 19 residues. The chain's CDR3 is CASSWPGLAGVGNYNEQFF. The CDR3 region has the DNA TGTGCCAGCAGCTGGCCAGGACTAGCGGGAGTTGGGAATTACAATGAGCAGTTCTTC.

The gene calls are TRBV6-4 and TRBJ1-3; a weak D match, TRBD1 (6 bases). Germline CDR1 is MRHNA and CDR2 is SNTAGT. Trimming pared 8 bases from V and 0 bases from J, leaving 29 bases between. The CDR3 length is 20 residues. CDR3 coding DNA: TGTGCCAGCCTTTCTTTTAGGGGGACAAAAGATGTGCTCTCTGGAAACACCATATATTTT. As protein: CASLSFRGTKDVLSGNTIYF.

This chain links TRBV12-5 with TRBJ1-6; unclear D gene. The germline V gene has CDR1 LGHNT and CDR2 FRNRAP. Trimming took off 1 base at V and 8 bases at J, with 9 bases between the two ends. The CDR3 is 14 residues long. The CDR3 protein is CASGLEPRDSPLHF. The DNA for the CDR3 is TGTGCTAGTGGTTTGGAGCCTCGGGATTCACCCCTCCACTTT.

The V call is TRBV19, the J call TRBJ2-7; 7 nucleotides line up with TRBD1. The CDR3 runs 15 residues. The junction had 5 bases not matched to a gene; V was cut back by 1 base and J by 2 bases. The germline V gene has CDR1 LNHDA and CDR2 SQIVND (reference sequence). As DNA, the CDR3 is TGTGCCAGTAGTATAGCGGGGACAGTAACCTACGAGCAGTACTTC. Encoded protein: CASSIAGTVTYEQYF.

In this sample, this clone turned up a few times. The V call is TRBV28, the J call TRBJ1-2; tentatively, D is TRBD1 (5 bases). With 6 bases removed from V and 2 bases from J, the gap between germline ends came to 19 bases. This CDR3 has 16 residues. Germline CDR1 is MDHEN and CDR2 is SYDVKM. As DNA, the CDR3 is TGTGCCAGCAGCCCCTTTTGGGGGGGATCCAACTATGGCTACACCTTC. Protein: CASSPFWGGSNYGYTF.

The V call is TRBV28, the J call TRBJ1-1, with TRBD1 identical over 10 bases. Trimming took 9 bases from V and 1 from J; bases not matched to a gene: 8. This CDR3 has 15 residues. The V gene's germline CDR1 is MDHEN and CDR2 SYDVKM. The CDR3 loop is CASYLRDRGNTEAFF. The CDR3 DNA sequence: TGTGCCAGTTACTTAAGGGACAGGGGGAACACTGAAGCTTTCTTT.

This clone is a singleton in its sample. This sequence joins TRBV4-2 and TRBJ1-6, with D perhaps TRBD1 (5 bases). Germline CDR1 is LGHNA and CDR2 is YNFKEQ. The CDR3 totals 16 residues. V was pared by 0 bases and J by 8 bases, with 14 bases between. CDR3 bases: TGTGCCAGCAGCCAAGATCCATATTCCAGGGATTCACCCCTCCACTTT. Residues: CASSQDPYSRDSPLHF.

V is TRBV30 and J is TRBJ2-1; 12 bases are a match to TRBD2. With 3 bases clipped from V and 10 bases from J, the junction kept 7 bases outside the gene matches. The germline CDR1 and CDR2 sequences are GTSNPN and SVGIG (reference sequence). The CDR3 is 14 residues long. CDR3 amino acids: CAWRRLAGEREQFF. The CDR3 DNA is TGTGCCTGGAGGAGACTAGCGGGAGAACGCGAGCAGTTCTTC.

The V and J genes are TRBV30 and TRBJ1-4, with TRBD1 matching over 9 bases. The CDR3 spans 16 residues. The junction had 12 bases not matched to a gene; V was cut back by 2 bases and J by 8 bases. Germline V gene data show CDR1 as GTSNPN and CDR2 as SVGIG (reference sequence). The CDR3 DNA reads as TGTGCCTGGAGTCTCTCCGGGGACAGGGTTGGAGAAAAACTGTTTTTT. It is translated as CAWSLSGDRVGEKLFF.

V usage is TRBV11-2 and J usage is TRBJ2-1; D is ambiguous. V was shortened by 5 bases and J by 7 bases, with 15 bases between the two germline ends. Germline V gene data show CDR1 as SGHAT and CDR2 as FQNNGV. This CDR3 spans 14 amino acids. The CDR3 here is CASSRSVGRNEQFF. The CDR3 coding sequence is TGTGCCAGCAGCCGCTCCGTGGGCCGGAATGAGCAGTTCTTC.

The rearrangement uses TRBV5-6 and TRBJ2-3; D not resolved. The V and J ends lost 2 bases and 3 bases respectively, with 13 bases between them. CDR1 is SGHDT and CDR2 is YYEEEE in the germline V gene. The CDR3 is 15 amino acids. CDR3: CASSFGGPATDTQYF. The CDR3, as DNA: TGTGCCAGCAGCTTTGGTGGTCCAGCGACAGATACGCAGTATTTT.

About this clone: No DNA is shown, since the ends of the CDR3 on it are uncertain; the CDR3 is the one TCRdb lists. The V gene is TRBV6-5, the J gene TRBJ2-7; whether TRBD1, the table's D call, matches the DNA was not checked. Germline lookup yields CDR1 MNHEY and CDR2 SVGAGI. The CDR3 comprises 14 residues, both ends counted. CDR3: CASSYSVAVGARVF.

V usage is TRBV24-1 and J usage is TRBJ1-3; 7 nucleotides agree with TRBD1. The CDR3 is 15 residues long. CDR1 KGHDR and CDR2 SFDVKD come from the germline V gene. The J segment lost 2 bases and the V segment lost 4 bases, leaving 4 bases of the junction unmatched. Written as DNA, the CDR3 is TGTGCCACCAGTGACCCCAGGGGGACTGGAAACACCATATATTTT. Protein product: CATSDPRGTGNTIYF.

The chain couples TRBV28 to TRBJ2-7; TRBD2 matches at 8 bases. Unmatched junction bases numbered 5, after V lost 2 bases and J lost 2 bases. Germline CDR1 reads MDHEN; CDR2 reads SYDVKM. The CDR3 totals 15 residues. The CDR3 bases are TGTGCCAGCAGTTTACTTGCGGGAGGCACCTACGAGCAGTACTTC. It codes for CASSLLAGGTYEQYF.